Sequencing of this TCR beta chain was carried out in a study of cytomegalovirus exposure and HLA in healthy donors. As for this clone: The target antigen is unknown.

Overall study findings and caveats: Earlier analysis yielded a pattern in which most TCR beta V segments were productive about 90% or about 30% of the time.

With 60 Vbeta and 13 Jbeta primers, the PCR was carried out. Assay used: immunoSEQ multiplex PCR; TCRdb lists only in-frame clones, some missing. The sample lists about 190,000 clones, over 70% occurring once. V lost 10 bases to trimming and J lost 4 bases; unmatched junction nucleotides: 7. Germline-derived CDR1 and CDR2 are MGHRA and YSYEKL. The CDR3 has 13 amino acids. The TCR was taken from a woman younger than 30 in good health and CMV-seronegative. The V call is TRBV4-1, the J call TRBJ1-1; 9 bases align to TRBD1. The sample consisted of PBMCs. CDR3 bases: TGCGCCACATCGCAGGACAGGGGCACTGAAGCTTTCTTT. Its protein is CATSQDRGTEAFF.